This record covers a single T cell receptor (beta chain). This clonotype showed up many times. Its cognate antigen has yet to be identified. The sample holds no much larger clone one base away, and base qualities are not on file. Trimming leaves V shorter by 7 bases and J shorter by 5 bases, with the junction holding 9 bases beyond the gene matches. The CDR3 holds 15 amino acids from the cysteine to the phenylalanine. The retained sequence is limited to the CDR3, 45 bases, with the frame set at the first base. This sample was taken from a study of early T cells in non-severe SARS-CoV-2 infection (dated by TCRdb to the early 2020s). Regarding the complete study: Because TCR sequencing relied on bulk RNA taken from unsorted whole blood, pairing of alpha and beta chains was not possible.

Set within a cohort of healthcare workers in London, UK, this nested case-control study involved weekly PCR testing of nasopharyngeal swabs along with blood sampling. Healthcare workers were enrolled in the week of the UK lockdown, from 23 to 31 March 2020, and were followed every week for up to roughly 16 weeks. Library preparation was by 5' RACE. The listed sequencing device is NextSeq 500. In the TCR library protocol, unique molecular identifiers were attached to individual cDNA molecules to correct for PCR bias and sequencing error. TCR alpha and beta chains were both sequenced, and the abundances of alpha and beta sequences in each sample were closely correlated with each other. From the authors' description of their analysis: Decombinator V4 was used to perform V gene, J gene and CDR3 annotation of TCR sequences. Expanded TCRs were defined as changing significantly between any two time points under a Poisson model with p below 0.0001. Abundances of TCRs were expressed as counts per million after normalisation to the total number of TCRs sequenced in each sample. TRAV1-2 paired with TRAJ12, TRAJ20 or TRAJ33 defined MAIT TCRs, while TRAV10 paired with TRAJ18 defined iNKT TCRs. VDJdb, accessed 1 November 2021, was searched for CMV, EBV and SARS-CoV-2 annotated TCRs, excluding TCRs annotated for multiple antigens. TCRdb took the public reads, trimmed them with fastp at Q25, ran MiXCR for clone calling and kept in-frame beta chains. Each CDR3 protein appears once, grouped with its most common genes and DNA. For this entry, the V and J calls and clone size follow TCRdb and not the study's own pipeline. Recorded for this sample are under 70,000 distinct CDR3 sequences; more than 12% of them occurred a single time. About a tenth of the sample lies in the top ten.

The investigation overall reported the following: VDJdb matching was skewed toward anti-spike CD8 responses and likely underestimated virus-specific expansions by missing private and CD4 specificities.

In this chain, TRBV12-3 or TRBV12-4 is recombined with TRBJ2-2, and 8 bases in between align with TRBD1. Here the sequenced sample was whole blood, taken at baseline. This TCR derives from an adult who was a healthcare worker with PCR-confirmed SARS-CoV-2 infection or an uninfected control (not recorded which). The CDR3 loop reads CASTSRTGSTGELFF. The sequenced DNA is TGTGCCAGCACTTCACGGACAGGGTCAACCGGGGAGCTGTTTTTT.